This T cell receptor beta chain was captured by sequencing in a study of T-cell reconstitution after alpha-beta-depleted transplantation in children. The V gene end was trimmed by 0 bases and the J gene end by 4 bases; junction bases not matched to a gene: 9. CDR1 LGHNA and CDR2 YNFKEQ come from the germline V gene. The CDR3 is 20 residues long. Unique molecular identifiers were used in preparing the TCRbeta library. Each CDR3 protein is one row after TCRdb ran MiXCR on the PCR reads. The data hold a few hundred thousand distinct CDR3 sequences, with over 25% observed a single time. General observations from the study: Recipient T cells and thymic progenitors that survived gave rise to the high TCRbeta diversity observed at day 60 in some patients. Newly generated T cells supplied most T-cell counts and diversity one year post-transplant. About two months after transplant, alpha-beta T cells reportedly came from several hundred expanded graft clones.

This clonotype has a handful of counts. Its antigen is not identified. The source is a boy in the first two years of life with Wiskott-Aldrich syndrome, due to receive a stem cell transplant. The chain links TRBV4-2 to TRBJ2-2, with 15 bases aligning to TRBD2. The sequencing here drew on PBMCs, taken before TCRalphabeta/CD19-depleted stem cell transplant. The CDR3 bases are TGTGCCAGCAGCCAAGATCCGGGGGGACTAGCGGGAGGAACCACCGGGGAGCTGTTTTTT. Its translation is CASSQDPGGLAGGTTGELFF.